These T cell receptor beta chains were read from a single sample in a study of T cell responses to AZD1222 COVID-19 vaccine. Measured with immunoSEQ multiplex PCR; TCRdb has only the in-frame clones, and not every one. This repertoire shows 150,000 to 180,000 clones, 90% found once; its top ten account for about 1.6%. The specimen comprised peripheral blood, sampled 28 days after the second AZD1222 dose. All receptors come from an adult who received the AZD1222 COVID-19 vaccine. The CDR3 runs from the conserved cysteine through the conserved F or W. A D gene is named only where the DNA matches it firmly. Where a row states a size, it is once, few, many or the class of an expanded clone; other rows omit it.

CDR3 DNA | CDR3 protein | clone size | J gene | V gene | D gene
TGTGCCAGCAAGCCGGGGGACAAGAACAATGGCTACACCTTC | CASKPGDKNNGYTF | - | TRBJ1-2 | TRBV27 | -
TGTGCCAGCATCCTTGACAGGGAGTATGGCTACACCTTC | CASILDREYGYTF | - | TRBJ1-2 | TRBV6-5 | TRBD1
TGTGCCAGCAGTTTAAGGCAGGGCGCGTTTGAAGCTTTCTTT | CASSLRQGAFEAFF | - | TRBJ1-1 | TRBV28 | -
TGTGCTAGCAGCTCCGGCGGGCCGGTTAAAGAGACCCAGTACTTC | CASSSGGPVKETQYF | - | TRBJ2-5 | TRBV7-7 | -
TGTGCCAGCCAGGAAGATAATACTCCCTACGAGCAGTACTTC | CASQEDNTPYEQYF | - | TRBJ2-7 | TRBV19 | -
TGTGCCAGCCAGACCTCCTACAATGAGCAGTTCTTC | CASQTSYNEQFF | once | TRBJ2-1 | TRBV19 | -
TGCGCCAGCAGCCTTTCAAACCTTTTAGCGGGGGGTGAGCAAGAGACCCAGTACTTC | CASSLSNLLAGGEQETQYF | - | TRBJ2-5 | TRBV4-1 | TRBD2
TGTGCCAGCAGTTCCGGACCGGGGGGCACTGAAGCTTTCTTT | CASSSGPGGTEAFF | - | TRBJ1-1 | TRBV28 | -
TGTGCCAGCAGCTTAGAAGTTGGGGCAGGGCGAGATGGCTACACCTTC | CASSLEVGAGRDGYTF | once | TRBJ1-2 | TRBV7-9 | -
TGTGCCAGCAGTTTATCAGCGCGGACCCCATTGGGAGGCTACACCTTC | CASSLSARTPLGGYTF | - | TRBJ1-2 | TRBV27 | -
TGTGCCAGCAGTTCACCCGGGACAGGGGTTTATGGCTACACCTTC | CASSSPGTGVYGYTF | - | TRBJ1-2 | TRBV27 | TRBD1
TGTGCCAGCTCACCCATCCGGGACAGCATTATGGGGGGCACCTTC | CASSPIRDSIMGGTF | - | TRBJ1-2 | TRBV18 | TRBD1
TGTGCCAGCAGTTTATCGGGGAGAAGGAGGCAGTACTTC | CASSLSGRRRQYF | - | TRBJ2-7 | TRBV27 | -
TGTGCCTGGAGTGTAAAAGTCCCTGAAGCTTTCTTT | CAWSVKVPEAFF | - | TRBJ1-1 | TRBV30 | -
TGTGCCACCAGCAGAGTAAAGACTAGCGGGAGAACAGATACGCAGTATTTT | CATSRVKTSGRTDTQYF | - | TRBJ2-3 | TRBV15 | TRBD2
TGCGCCAGCAGCTTGCAAGGGACAGAGGGTGAAGCTTTCTTT | CASSLQGTEGEAFF | - | TRBJ1-1 | TRBV5-1 | TRBD1
TGCGCCAGCAGCCAAGCCCTGACCTTCATGAACACTGAAGCTTTCTTT | CASSQALTFMNTEAFF | once | TRBJ1-1 | TRBV4-1 | -
TGTGCCAGCAGCGTACAGTATAGCAATCAGCCCCAGCATTTT | CASSVQYSNQPQHF | once | TRBJ1-5 | TRBV2 | -
TGCAGCGTTGAAGGGACCCTACCTCAGGCTGAAGCTTTCTTT | CSVEGTLPQAEAFF | - | TRBJ1-1 | TRBV29-1 | -
TGTGCCAGCAGCTTAGGGGGCGGGGGGACAGGGACATTCTACGAGCAGTACTTC | CASSLGGGGTGTFYEQYF | - | TRBJ2-7 | TRBV7-2 | -
TGTGCCAGTAGTATGTACAACAAGGGTTACGAGCAGTACTTC | CASSMYNKGYEQYF | - | TRBJ2-7 | TRBV19 | -
TGTGCCAGTAGTCCACGGGGGACAGGGGGCGTGGAGCAGTACTTC | CASSPRGTGGVEQYF | - | TRBJ2-7 | TRBV19 | TRBD1
TGTGCCAGCTCACCTACATCGAACACTGAAGCTTTCTTT | CASSPTSNTEAFF | - | TRBJ1-1 | TRBV18 | -
TGCGCCAGCAGCGAGCGGACTAGCGGGGGCTACGAGCAGTACTTC | CASSERTSGGYEQYF | - | TRBJ2-7 | TRBV5-1 | TRBD2
TGTGCCAGCAGCCAAGACTCGCCCTATGGCTACACCTTC | CASSQDSPYGYTF | - | TRBJ1-2 | TRBV3-1/TRBV3-2 | -
TGTGCCAGCAGCAACCAAAAGGGGCGGAACTCCTATAATTCACCCCTCCACTTT | CASSNQKGRNSYNSPLHF | - | TRBJ1-6 | TRBV5-5 | -
TGCGCCAGCAGCTTGGAGGCGGAAGGCTATGGCTACACCTTC | CASSLEAEGYGYTF | - | TRBJ1-2 | TRBV5-1 | -
TGTGCCAGCAGTGAACCACAGGGACAAGAAAAACTGTTTTTT | CASSEPQGQEKLFF | - | TRBJ1-4 | TRBV6-1 | -
TGTGCCACCAGCAGAGATCCAGAGCCCCAGCATTTT | CATSRDPEPQHF | - | TRBJ1-5 | TRBV15 | -
TGTGCCAGCAGTGCAAGTCCAGGGACCCAAGAGACCCAGTACTTC | CASSASPGTQETQYF | - | TRBJ2-5 | TRBV28 | -
TGTGCCAGCAGTGCCCGCTCGGCGGGGGGTTACAATGAGCAGTTCTTC | CASSARSAGGYNEQFF | - | TRBJ2-1 | TRBV7-9 | TRBD2
TGTGCCAGCAGCTTGTTGGGGACTCGATGGGGCTACACCTTC | CASSLLGTRWGYTF | - | TRBJ1-2 | TRBV5-4 | -
TGTCCCACCAGCAGACACGACCCTACGAGCTCCTATAATTCACCCCTCCACTTT | CPTSRHDPTSSYNSPLHF | - | TRBJ1-6 | TRBV15 | -
TGTGCCAGCAGTGAAACCCGGAAGGGGCGGGGGCTAGGAGGTCGTCGTGGCTACACCTTC | CASSETRKGRGLGGRRGYTF | - | TRBJ1-2 | TRBV2 | -
TGTGCCAGTAGTAGGGACAGGGTCTCCGAGCAGTACTTC | CASSRDRVSEQYF | - | TRBJ2-7 | TRBV19 | TRBD1
TGTGCCAGCATCCGCGAGGCCGGTAATTCACCCCTCCACTTT | CASIREAGNSPLHF | - | TRBJ1-6 | TRBV6-5 | -
TGTGCCAGCAGCCAAGATGGAGACAGGGCCTACAATGAGCAGTTCTTC | CASSQDGDRAYNEQFF | - | TRBJ2-1 | TRBV4-2 | TRBD1
TGTGCCAGTAGCGGCGGGCCCCGTGGGTATGGCTACACCTTC | CASSGGPRGYGYTF | - | TRBJ1-2 | TRBV19 | -
TGTGCCAGCAGCTACCGGGGCTATGGCTACACCTTC | CASSYRGYGYTF | - | TRBJ1-2 | TRBV5-5 | -
TGTGCCAGCAGTGACGGAAACTTTCAGCCCCAGCATTTT | CASSDGNFQPQHF | - | TRBJ1-5 | TRBV25-1 | -
TGTGCCAGCAGTTACTCTATGGGGGAAAAACTGTTTTTT | CASSYSMGEKLFF | - | TRBJ1-4 | TRBV6-5 | -
TGTGCCGGACGGGACAGCCTTAATGAAAAACTGTTTTTT | CAGRDSLNEKLFF | once | TRBJ1-4 | TRBV18 | TRBD1
TGTGCCTGGAGTGAGGGCCCTAATCAGCCCCAGCATTTT | CAWSEGPNQPQHF | - | TRBJ1-5 | TRBV30 | -
TGTGCCAGCAGTGAAGGGCTAAACTATGGCTACACCTTC | CASSEGLNYGYTF | - | TRBJ1-2 | TRBV2 | -
TGTGCCTGGAGTGCCCGCGGTCTCTTAAAGAATGAGCAGTTCTTC | CAWSARGLLKNEQFF | - | TRBJ2-1 | TRBV30 | -
TGTGCCAGCAGTTGGCGGGGGACCCTCTCCTACGAGCAGTACTTC | CASSWRGTLSYEQYF | once | TRBJ2-7 | TRBV5-6 | TRBD2
TGTGCCAGCAGTTCGATCAGTAATGAGCAGTTCTTC | CASSSISNEQFF | - | TRBJ2-1 | TRBV12-3/TRBV12-4 | -
TGTGCCACCAGTAAATACGCTAGCGGGAGAAATGAGCAGTTCTTC | CATSKYASGRNEQFF | few | TRBJ2-1 | TRBV24-1 | TRBD2
TGTGCCAGCAGCCAAGATTTGGGGAAGGAAGCTTTCTTT | CASSQDLGKEAFF | - | TRBJ1-1 | TRBV4-2 | -
TGTGCCAGTAGTATCCACAGGGAGCAGTTCTTC | CASSIHREQFF | - | TRBJ2-1 | TRBV19 | -